The entry that follows covers one TCR beta chain sequence. The target antigen is unknown. The identical CDR3 is also encoded by other nucleotide sequences in the sample. The PCR employed 60 Vbeta primers together with 13 Jbeta primers. Some clones are missing from TCRdb's copy, which holds only in-frame ones; the method was immunoSEQ multiplex PCR. Altogether roughly 200,000 clones are present, 77% being singletons, with the ten largest covering roughly 3.7%. This entry belongs to a study of cytomegalovirus exposure and HLA in healthy donors. V was pared by 0 bases and J by 1 base, with 10 bases between. This CDR3 contains 16 residues. Germline V lookup: CDR1 LGHNA, CDR2 YNFKEQ. Points from the study as a whole: Per published reports, the classifier diagnosed cytomegalovirus status with high specificity and sensitivity.

Sequencing used PBMCs. The chain couples TRBV4-2 to TRBJ1-3; possible D gene TRBD1, 5 bases. This clonotype was obtained from a woman in her fifties or sixties in good health and CMV-seropositive. The CDR3 loop is CASSQDLTGSGNTIYF. In DNA form, the CDR3 reads TGTGCCAGCAGCCAAGATCTAACAGGATCTGGAAACACCATATATTTT.